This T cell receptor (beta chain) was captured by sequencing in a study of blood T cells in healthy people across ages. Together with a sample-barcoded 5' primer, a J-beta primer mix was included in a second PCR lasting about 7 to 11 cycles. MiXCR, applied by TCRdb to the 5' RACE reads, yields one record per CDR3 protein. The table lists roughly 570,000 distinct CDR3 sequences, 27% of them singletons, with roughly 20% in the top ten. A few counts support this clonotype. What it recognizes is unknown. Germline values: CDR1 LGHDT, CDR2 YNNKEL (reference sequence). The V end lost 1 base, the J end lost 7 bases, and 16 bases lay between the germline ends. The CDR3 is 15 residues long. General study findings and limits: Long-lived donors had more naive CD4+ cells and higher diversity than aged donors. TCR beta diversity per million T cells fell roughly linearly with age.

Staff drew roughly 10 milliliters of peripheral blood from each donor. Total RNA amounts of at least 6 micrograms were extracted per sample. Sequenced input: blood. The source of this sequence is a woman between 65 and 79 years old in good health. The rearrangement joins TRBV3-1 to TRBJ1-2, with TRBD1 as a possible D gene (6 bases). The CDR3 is CASSQGLGGRLGYTF. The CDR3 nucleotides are TGTGCCAGCAGCCAAGGTCTCGGGGGGCGGCTTGGCTACACCTTC.